This T cell receptor (beta chain) was documented in a study of T cells in Graves' hyperthyroidism and ophthalmopathy. Study context: Upon initial diagnosis and before any treatment, peripheral blood was collected. Study-level points and caveats: Most expanded thyroid clonotypes above 0.001 also appeared in blood.

With V trimmed by 1 base and J by 5 bases, 5 bases remained unmatched. Germline loops: CDR1 LGHNT, CDR2 FRNRAP. This CDR3 region has 15 residues. Researchers took RNA transcripts and amplified the TCR beta CDR3 regions from them. A first-round RT-PCR of the TCR CDR3 used the HTBI primer set. TCRdb analysed the multiplex PCR reads with MiXCR anew, one entry per CDR3 protein. The data show 250,000 or so distinct CDR3 sequences, with 13% to 15% seen just once and roughly 31% held by the top ten. This clonotype was counted ten times or more. Its antigen is not known. The chain couples TRBV12-5 to TRBJ1-2, with 9 bases matching TRBD1. Sequencing input: blood. The TCR originated in a woman aged 45-60 years with Graves' hyperthyroidism that later progressed to Graves' ophthalmopathy. This chain's CDR3 is CASGLAGGTGYGYTF. DNA for the CDR3: TGTGCTAGTGGTTTGGCAGGGGGGACAGGGTATGGCTACACCTTC.